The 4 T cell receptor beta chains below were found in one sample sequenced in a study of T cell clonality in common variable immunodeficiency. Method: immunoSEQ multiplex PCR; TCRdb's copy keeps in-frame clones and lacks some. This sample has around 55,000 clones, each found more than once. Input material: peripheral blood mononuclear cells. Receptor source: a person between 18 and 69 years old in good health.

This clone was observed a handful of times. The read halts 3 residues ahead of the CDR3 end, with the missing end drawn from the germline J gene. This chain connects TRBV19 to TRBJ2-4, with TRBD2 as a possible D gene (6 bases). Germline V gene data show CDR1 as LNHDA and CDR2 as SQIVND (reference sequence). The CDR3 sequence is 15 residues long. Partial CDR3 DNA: TGTGCCAGTAGCTTATTGGGGACTTTTAACTATGGT. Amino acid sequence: CASSLLGTFNYG. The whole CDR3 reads CASSLLGTFNYGQYF.

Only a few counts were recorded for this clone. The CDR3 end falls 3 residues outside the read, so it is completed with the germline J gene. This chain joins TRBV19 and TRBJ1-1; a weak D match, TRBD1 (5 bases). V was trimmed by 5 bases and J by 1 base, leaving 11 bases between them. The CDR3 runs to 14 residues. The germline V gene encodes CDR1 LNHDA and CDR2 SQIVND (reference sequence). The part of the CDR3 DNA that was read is TGTGCCAGTAGTCCCGGGGGGGGGAACACTGAA. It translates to CASSPGGGNTE. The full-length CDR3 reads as CASSPGGGNTEAFF.

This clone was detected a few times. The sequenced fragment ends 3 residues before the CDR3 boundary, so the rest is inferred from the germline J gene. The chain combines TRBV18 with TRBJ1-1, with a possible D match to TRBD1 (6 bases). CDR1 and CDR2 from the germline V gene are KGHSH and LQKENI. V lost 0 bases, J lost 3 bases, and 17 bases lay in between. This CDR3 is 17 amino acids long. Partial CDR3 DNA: TGTGCCAGCTCACCACCGTGGGGCGGGGGCGGTGACACTGAA. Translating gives CASSPPWGGGGDTE. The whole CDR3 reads CASSPPWGGGGDTEAFF.

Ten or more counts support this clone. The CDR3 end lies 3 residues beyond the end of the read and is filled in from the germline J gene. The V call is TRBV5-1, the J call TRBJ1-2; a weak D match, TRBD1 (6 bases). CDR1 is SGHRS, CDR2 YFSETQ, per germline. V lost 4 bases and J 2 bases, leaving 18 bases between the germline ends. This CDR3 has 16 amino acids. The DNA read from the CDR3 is TGCGCCAGCAGCATTGGGGGGGCAGCTGTAAACTATGGC. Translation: CASSIGGAAVNYG. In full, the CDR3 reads CASSIGGAAVNYGYTF.